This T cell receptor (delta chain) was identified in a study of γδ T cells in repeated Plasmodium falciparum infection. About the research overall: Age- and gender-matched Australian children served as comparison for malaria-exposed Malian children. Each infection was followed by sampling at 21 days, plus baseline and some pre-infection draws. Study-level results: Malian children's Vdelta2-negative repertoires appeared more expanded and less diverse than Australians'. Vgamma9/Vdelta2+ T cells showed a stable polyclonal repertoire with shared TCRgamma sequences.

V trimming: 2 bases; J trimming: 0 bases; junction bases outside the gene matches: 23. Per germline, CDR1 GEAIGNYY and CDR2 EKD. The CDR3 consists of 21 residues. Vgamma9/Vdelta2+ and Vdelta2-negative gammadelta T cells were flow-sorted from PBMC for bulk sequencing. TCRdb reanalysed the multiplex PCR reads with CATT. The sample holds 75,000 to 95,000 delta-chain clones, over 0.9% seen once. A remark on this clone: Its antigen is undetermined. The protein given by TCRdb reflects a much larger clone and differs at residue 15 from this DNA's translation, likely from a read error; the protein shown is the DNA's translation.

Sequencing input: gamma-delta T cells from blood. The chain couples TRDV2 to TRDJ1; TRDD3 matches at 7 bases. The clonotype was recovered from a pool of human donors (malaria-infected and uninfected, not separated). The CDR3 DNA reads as TGTGCCTGTGACAGCATCCTTCTTAGTACTGGGGAAGAAAGGCACACCGATAAACTCATCTTT. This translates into CACDSILLSTGEERHTDKLIF.